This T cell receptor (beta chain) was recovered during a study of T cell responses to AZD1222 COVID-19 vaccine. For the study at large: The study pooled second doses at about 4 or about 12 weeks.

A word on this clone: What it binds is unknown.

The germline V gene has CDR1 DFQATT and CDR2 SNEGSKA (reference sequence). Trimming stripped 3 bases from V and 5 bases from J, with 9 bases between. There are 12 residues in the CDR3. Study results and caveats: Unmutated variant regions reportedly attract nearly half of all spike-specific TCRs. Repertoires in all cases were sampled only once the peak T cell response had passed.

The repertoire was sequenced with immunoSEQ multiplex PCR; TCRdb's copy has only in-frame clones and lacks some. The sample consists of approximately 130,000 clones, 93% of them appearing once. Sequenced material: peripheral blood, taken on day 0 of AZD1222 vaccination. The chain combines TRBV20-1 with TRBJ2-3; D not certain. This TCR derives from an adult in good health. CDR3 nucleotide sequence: TGCAGTGCTAGTGGCCCCGGAGATACGCAGTATTTT. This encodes CSASGPGDTQYF.